A single count supports the clone carrying this T cell receptor beta chain. Its target is not known. This specimen comes from a study of CD8+ T cells in alopecia areata. Regarding the study as a whole: More clonal than normal scalp was lesional scalp, particularly alopecia totalis/universalis. Although TCR sharing was seen in mice, sharing across patients was less clear, possibly for HLA-related reasons. Many expanded lesional clones persisted in scalp and blood during tofacitinib.

CDR1 is SEHNR and CDR2 is FQNEAQ in the germline V gene (reference sequence). CDR3 size: 18 residues. Between the trimmed V and J ends, which lost 5 bases and 5 bases, there was a span of 27 bases. The treatment was: oral pan-JAK inhibitor, 5-10 mg twice daily. The sorting of PBMCs gave CD4+ and CD8+ T cells. RNA, once extracted, was reverse transcribed into cDNA for use as the sequencing template. TCRdb's table, derived via immunoSEQ multiplex PCR, lists solely in-frame clones and lacks some. The repertoire holds 35,000 to 45,000 clones, with 92% as singletons. The genes are TRBV7-9 and TRBJ2-5, with D perhaps TRBD1 or TRBD2 (7 bases each). The sample here was CD8+ T cells sorted from blood, taken at week 24, from a patient treated with tofacitinib. The sequence was obtained from a human donor with alopecia areata. CDR3 bases: TGTGCCAGCAGCCTACCCCGACAAGCAGGGGGGGGTCGGGAGACCCAGTACTTC. This codes for CASSLPRQAGGGRETQYF.